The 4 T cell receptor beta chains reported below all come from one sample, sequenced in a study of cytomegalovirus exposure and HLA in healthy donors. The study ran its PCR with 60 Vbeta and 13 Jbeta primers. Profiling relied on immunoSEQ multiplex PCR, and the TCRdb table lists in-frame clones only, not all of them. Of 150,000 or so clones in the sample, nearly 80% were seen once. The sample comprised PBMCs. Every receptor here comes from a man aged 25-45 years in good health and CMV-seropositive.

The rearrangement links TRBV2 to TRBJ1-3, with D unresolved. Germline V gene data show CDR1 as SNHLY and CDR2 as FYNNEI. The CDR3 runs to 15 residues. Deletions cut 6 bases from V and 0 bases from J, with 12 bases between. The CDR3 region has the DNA TGTGCCAGCAGGGAACAGAACCTCTCTGGAAACACCATATATTTT. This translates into CASREQNLSGNTIYF.

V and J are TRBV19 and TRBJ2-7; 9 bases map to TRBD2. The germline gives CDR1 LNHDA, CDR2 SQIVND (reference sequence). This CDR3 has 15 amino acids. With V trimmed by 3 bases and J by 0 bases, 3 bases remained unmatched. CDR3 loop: CASSMGLAVSYEQYF. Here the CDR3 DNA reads TGTGCCAGTAGTATGGGACTAGCAGTCTCCTACGAGCAGTACTTC. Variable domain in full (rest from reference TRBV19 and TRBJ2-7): DGGITQSPKYLFRKEGQNVTLSCEQNLNHDAMYWYRQDPGQGLRLIYYSQIVNDFQKGDIAEGYSVSREKKESFPLTVTSAQKNPTAFYLCASSMGLAVSYEQYFGPGTRLTVT.

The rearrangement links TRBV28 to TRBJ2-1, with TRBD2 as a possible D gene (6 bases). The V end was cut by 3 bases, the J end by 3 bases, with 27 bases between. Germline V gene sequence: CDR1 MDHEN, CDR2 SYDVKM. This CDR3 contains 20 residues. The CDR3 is CASSLRDRLSAGKNYNEQFF. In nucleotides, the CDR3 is TGTGCCAGCAGTTTGAGGGATAGGTTGTCCGCGGGAAAAAACTACAATGAGCAGTTCTTC.

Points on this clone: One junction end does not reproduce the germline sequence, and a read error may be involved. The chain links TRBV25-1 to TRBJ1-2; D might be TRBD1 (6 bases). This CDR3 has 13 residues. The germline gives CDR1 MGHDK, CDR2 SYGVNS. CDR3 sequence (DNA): TGTGCCAGCCGGAGGGGGGGGCACTTAGGCTACCCCTTC. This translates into CASRRGGHLGYPF.